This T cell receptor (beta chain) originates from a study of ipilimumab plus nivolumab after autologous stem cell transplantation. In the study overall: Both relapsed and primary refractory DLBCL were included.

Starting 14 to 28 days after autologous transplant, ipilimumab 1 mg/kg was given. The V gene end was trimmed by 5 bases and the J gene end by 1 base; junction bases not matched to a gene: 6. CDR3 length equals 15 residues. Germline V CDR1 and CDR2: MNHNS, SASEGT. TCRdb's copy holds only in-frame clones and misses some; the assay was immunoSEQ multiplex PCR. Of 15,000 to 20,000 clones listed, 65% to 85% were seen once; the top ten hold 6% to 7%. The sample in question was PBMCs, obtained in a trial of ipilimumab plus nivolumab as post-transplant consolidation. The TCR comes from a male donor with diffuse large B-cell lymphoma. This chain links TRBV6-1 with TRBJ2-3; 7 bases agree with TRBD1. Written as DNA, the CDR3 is TGTGCCAGCAGTCAATATGGACAGGGCACAGATACGCAGTATTTT. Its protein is CASSQYGQGTDTQYF.